Listed below are T cell receptor beta chains from one sample, sequenced in a study of blood T cell repertoires in COVID-19. The protocol was immunoSEQ multiplex PCR, while the TCRdb copy is restricted to in-frame clones and leaves out a portion. The sample has 130,000 or so clones, about 72% seen once. The sample consisted of peripheral blood. Source of these receptors: a woman in her 70s with acute or convalescent COVID-19. Each CDR3 is given with its conserved first and last residue. A D gene is named only where the DNA matches it firmly. The size entry is marked missing in some rows and otherwise reads once, few, many or a size class.

V	size	J	D	CDR3	DNA
TRBV6-5	-	TRBJ2-1	TRBD2	CASVTSGSHNEQFF	TGTGCCAGCGTGACTAGCGGGAGTCACAATGAGCAGTTCTTC
TRBV18	-	TRBJ2-7	TRBD1	CASSRDSSYEQYF	TGTGCCAGCTCACGGGACAGCTCCTACGAGCAGTACTTC
TRBV5-6	-	TRBJ1-1	-	CASSKGQIPDTEAFF	TGTGCCAGCAGCAAAGGACAGATTCCGGACACTGAAGCTTTCTTT
TRBV2	-	TRBJ1-2	-	CASRSNYGYTF	TGTGCCAGCAGGTCAAACTATGGCTACACCTTC
TRBV27	-	TRBJ1-2	-	CASSLIGSAGYGYTF	TGTGCCAGCAGTTTAATCGGCAGTGCAGGTTATGGCTACACCTTC
TRBV5-1	-	TRBJ2-2	-	CASSLNPGSTGELFF	TGCGCCAGCAGCTTGAATCCCGGGAGCACCGGGGAGCTGTTTTTT
TRBV5-6	-	TRBJ2-1	TRBD2	CASSLGLAGAYNEQFF	TGTGCCAGCAGCTTGGGGCTAGCGGGGGCTTACAATGAGCAGTTCTTC
TRBV4-1	many	TRBJ2-2	TRBD1	CASSQGRQGLPTGELFF	TGCGCCAGCAGCCAAGGCCGACAGGGTCTCCCGACCGGGGAGCTGTTTTTT
TRBV28	-	TRBJ1-6	TRBD1	CASSLDRGASPLHF	TGTGCCAGCAGCCTTGACAGGGGTGCTTCACCCCTCCACTTT
TRBV10-2	few	TRBJ1-3	TRBD1	CASSYQGGPGNTIYF	TGCGCCAGCAGTTACCAGGGGGGACCTGGAAACACCATATATTTT